This T cell receptor (beta chain) was sequenced during a study of T cells after yellow fever vaccination. TCRdb analysed the 5' RACE reads with MiXCR anew, one entry per CDR3 protein. Here the sample spans roughly 85,000 distinct CDR3 sequences, more than 10% being singletons. General study results and limits: A faster peak, day 5 versus 15, was reached by the weaker secondary response.

With 4 bases removed from V and 2 bases from J, the gap between germline ends came to 13 bases. The CDR3 runs 15 residues. From germline, CDR1 is SEHNR and CDR2 FQNEAQ (reference sequence). The receptor comes from a man between 18 and 29 years old who received the YFV17D yellow fever vaccine. Source: CD8+ T cells not binding an NS4B(214-222) dextramer, sorted from PBMCs, taken about 20 days after the first yellow fever vaccination. The rearrangement links TRBV7-9 to TRBJ2-3; TRBD1 is a possible D gene (6 bases). The CDR3 sequence is CASSSDSLSTDTQYF. CDR3 coding DNA: TGTGCCAGCAGCTCGGACAGCCTCTCCACAGATACGCAGTATTTT.